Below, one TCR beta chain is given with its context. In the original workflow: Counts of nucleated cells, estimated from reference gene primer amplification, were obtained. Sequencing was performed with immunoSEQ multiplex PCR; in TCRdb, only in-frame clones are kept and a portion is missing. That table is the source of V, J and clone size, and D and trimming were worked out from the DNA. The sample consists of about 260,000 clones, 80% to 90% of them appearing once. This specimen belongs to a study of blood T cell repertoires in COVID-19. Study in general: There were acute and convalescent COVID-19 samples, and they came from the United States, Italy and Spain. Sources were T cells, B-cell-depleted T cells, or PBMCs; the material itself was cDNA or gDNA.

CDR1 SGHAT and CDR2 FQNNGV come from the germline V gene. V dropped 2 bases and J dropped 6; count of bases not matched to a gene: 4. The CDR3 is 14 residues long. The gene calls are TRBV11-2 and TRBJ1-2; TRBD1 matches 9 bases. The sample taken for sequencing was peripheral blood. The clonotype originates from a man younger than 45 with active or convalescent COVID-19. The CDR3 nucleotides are TGTGCCAGCAGCTTATCCAGACAGGGGGATGGCTACACCTTC. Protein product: CASSLSRQGDGYTF.